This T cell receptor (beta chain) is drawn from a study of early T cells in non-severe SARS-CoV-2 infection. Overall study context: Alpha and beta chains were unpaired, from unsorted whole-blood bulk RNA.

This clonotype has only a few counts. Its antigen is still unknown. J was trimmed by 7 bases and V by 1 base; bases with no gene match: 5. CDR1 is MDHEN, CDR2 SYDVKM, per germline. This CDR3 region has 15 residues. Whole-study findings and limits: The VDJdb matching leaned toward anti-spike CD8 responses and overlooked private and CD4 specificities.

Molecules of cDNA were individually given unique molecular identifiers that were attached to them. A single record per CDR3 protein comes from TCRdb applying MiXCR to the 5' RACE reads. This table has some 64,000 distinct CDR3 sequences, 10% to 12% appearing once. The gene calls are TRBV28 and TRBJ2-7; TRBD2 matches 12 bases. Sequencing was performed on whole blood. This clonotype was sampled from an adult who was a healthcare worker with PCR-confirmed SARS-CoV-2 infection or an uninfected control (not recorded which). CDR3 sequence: CASSLSASGGAEQYF. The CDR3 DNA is TGTGCCAGCAGTTTATCGGCTAGCGGGGGGGCAGAGCAGTACTTC. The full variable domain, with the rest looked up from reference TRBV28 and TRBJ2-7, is DVKVTQSSRYLVKRTGEKVFLECVQDMDHENMFWYRQDPGLGLRLIYFSYDVKMKEKGDIPEGYSVSREKKERFSLILESASTNQTSMYLCASSLSASGGAEQYFGPGTRLTVT.